One sample yielded the 25 T cell receptor beta chains listed below, sequenced in a study of monozygotic twins with inflammatory bowel disease. With the 5' RACE reads reprocessed, TCRdb shows one record per CDR3 protein and no DNA. This specimen shows approximately 400,000 distinct CDR3 sequences; the ten leading clones hold approximately 2.3%. Sequences were obtained from blood. The receptors originated from a human donor with ulcerative colitis or Crohn's disease, or a healthy co-twin of an affected twin (not recorded which).

The chain employs TRBV30 and TRBJ1-1; TCRdb outputs TRBD1, but without DNA this stays unchecked. The germline CDR1 and CDR2 sequences are GTSNPN and SVGIG (reference sequence). This CDR3 has 13 residues. The CDR3 reads CAWDRGGGPEAFF.

The chain couples TRBV12-3 or TRBV12-4 to TRBJ2-7; checking the TCRdb D call of TRBD2 is not possible without DNA. The CDR3 has 14 residues. The CDR3 loop is CASSPTSASYEQYF.

The chain joins TRBV5-4 to TRBJ2-5; with no DNA, the TCRdb D assignment of TRBD1 cannot be verified. The CDR3 runs 13 residues. Germline lookup yields CDR1 SGHNT and CDR2 YYREEE (reference sequence). CDR3: CASSSPRQETQYF.

V is TRBV18 and J is TRBJ1-4. The CDR3 runs to 15 residues. Per germline, CDR1 KGHSH and CDR2 LQKENI. The CDR3: CASSPAVATNEKLFF.

The chain's CDR3 is CASRPLGGSPPNEQFF. The chain couples TRBV28 to TRBJ2-1; TCRdb picks TRBD2, but there is no DNA to check that call. The CDR3 length is 16 residues. Per germline, CDR1 MDHEN and CDR2 SYDVKM.

The V call is TRBV7-8, the J call TRBJ2-7; no DNA is available, so the TRBD1 call from TCRdb remains unchecked. This CDR3 has 15 amino acids. The germline CDR1 and CDR2 sequences are SGHVS and FQNEAQ. CDR3 sequence reads: CASSLEGASSLEQYF.

The rearrangement links TRBV12-3 or TRBV12-4 to TRBJ1-2; TCRdb picks TRBD1, but there is no DNA to check that call. The CDR3 sequence is 15 residues long. The CDR3: CASSPGGATGDGYTF.

V usage is TRBV20-1 and J usage is TRBJ2-7; lacking DNA, the TRBD1 call made by TCRdb goes unchecked. This CDR3 comprises 14 residues. Germline assignment: CDR1 DFQATT and CDR2 SNEGSKA (reference sequence). The CDR3 region is CSARDPRENYEQYF.

The chain recombines TRBV7-8 with TRBJ2-3; TCRdb's D call of TRBD2 is untestable without DNA. Germline loops: CDR1 SGHVS, CDR2 FQNEAQ. The CDR3 is 17 residues long. The CDR3 region is CASSRRLAGRSTDTQYF.

The V gene is TRBV27, the J gene TRBJ1-2; there is no DNA to check the TCRdb D call of TRBD1. Per germline, CDR1 MNHEY and CDR2 SMNVEV (reference sequence). The CDR3 totals 15 residues. The chain's CDR3 is CASSPTGGPSYGYTF.

V gene TRBV4-2 combines with J gene TRBJ1-1; TCRdb proposes TRBD1, but this gene call is untestable without DNA. The CDR3 spans 18 residues. Germline lookup yields CDR1 LGHNA and CDR2 YNFKEQ. The CDR3 reads CASSQDWGGRRGNTEAFF.

This chain connects TRBV7-3 to TRBJ2-3; TCRdb gives TRBD2 as the D gene, but with no DNA this cannot be confirmed. The germline V gene encodes CDR1 SGHTA and CDR2 FQGTGA. This CDR3 is built from 14 residues. CDR3 protein: CASSLNPATDTQYF.

The gene calls are TRBV10-3 and TRBJ2-7. Germline V gene sequence: CDR1 ENHRY, CDR2 SYGVKD. CDR3 length: 13 residues. CDR3 residues: CAISEERSYEQYF.

The V call is TRBV20-1, the J call TRBJ2-1; the D call from TCRdb, TRBD2, cannot be confirmed without DNA. Germline values: CDR1 DFQATT, CDR2 SNEGSKA (reference sequence). The CDR3 loop spans 16 amino acids. The chain's CDR3 is CSARDLGGGPYNEQFF.

The chain employs TRBV24-1 and TRBJ2-6; no DNA is available, so the TRBD1 call from TCRdb remains unchecked. Germline V lookup: CDR1 KGHDR, CDR2 SFDVKD. The length of the CDR3 is 18 residues. CDR3 amino acids: CATSEVRGGDPGANVLTF.

The chain couples TRBV3-1 to TRBJ2-7; TCRdb's D call, TRBD1, is unchecked because there is no DNA. The CDR3 covers 14 residues. In germline, CDR1 is LGHDT, CDR2 YNNKEL (reference sequence). CDR3 residues: CASSHVSGGGEQYF.

V usage is TRBV5-1 and J usage is TRBJ2-5; the TCRdb D gene call, TRBD2, has no DNA to confirm it. This CDR3 spans 16 amino acids. Germline V gene sequence: CDR1 SGHRS, CDR2 YFSETQ. The CDR3 is CASSLLGGRARETQYF.

The chain couples TRBV7-9 to TRBJ2-7. The germline V gene has CDR1 SEHNR and CDR2 FQNEAQ (reference sequence). The CDR3 totals 14 residues. CDR3 sequence: CASSLSGNTYEQYF.

V usage is TRBV5-5 and J usage is TRBJ2-2. The CDR3 has 15 residues. The V gene's germline CDR1 is SGHKS and CDR2 YYEKEE (reference sequence). The CDR3 sequence: CASSLIRRNTGELFF.

V gene TRBV29-1 combines with J gene TRBJ2-2. From germline, CDR1 is SQVTM and CDR2 ANQGSEA. The CDR3 has 12 residues. CDR3 sequence: CSVVGVTGELFF.

This chain links TRBV28 with TRBJ1-6; TCRdb's D call of TRBD1 is untestable without DNA. Per the germline V gene, CDR1 is MDHEN and CDR2 is SYDVKM. The CDR3 has 14 amino acids. The CDR3 protein is CATFETAINSPLHF.

The chain recombines TRBV6-5 with TRBJ1-2; TCRdb names TRBD1, which stays unverified in the absence of DNA. The CDR3 runs to 15 residues. The V gene's germline CDR1 is MNHEY and CDR2 SVGAGI. Here the CDR3 reads CASSSAGTANYGYTF.

This clonotype counts as medium-sized by frequency. The chain is built from TRBV5-1 and TRBJ1-2; checking the TCRdb D call of TRBD1 is not possible without DNA. Germline CDR1 and CDR2: SGHRS and YFSETQ. The CDR3 covers 15 residues. CDR3 amino acids: CASSLGQARAFGYTF. The full variable domain, rest sourced from reference TRBV5-1 and TRBJ1-2, is KAGVTQTPRYLIKTRGQQVTLSCSPISGHRSVSWYQQTPGQGLQFLFEYFSETQRNKGNFPGRFSGRQFSNSRSEMNVSTLELGDSALYLCASSLGQARAFGYTFGSGTRLTVV.

CDR3 protein: CSPSGRPNNEQFF. The chain combines TRBV20-1 with TRBJ2-1; TCRdb outputs TRBD2, but without DNA this stays unchecked. CDR3 size: 13 residues. CDR1 and CDR2 from the germline V gene are DFQATT and SNEGSKA (reference sequence).

The J gene is TRBJ1-6, the V gene TRBV6-5. Germline V gives CDR1 MNHEY, CDR2 SVGAGI. CDR3 length equals 13 residues. The CDR3 here is CASSYSYNSPLHF.